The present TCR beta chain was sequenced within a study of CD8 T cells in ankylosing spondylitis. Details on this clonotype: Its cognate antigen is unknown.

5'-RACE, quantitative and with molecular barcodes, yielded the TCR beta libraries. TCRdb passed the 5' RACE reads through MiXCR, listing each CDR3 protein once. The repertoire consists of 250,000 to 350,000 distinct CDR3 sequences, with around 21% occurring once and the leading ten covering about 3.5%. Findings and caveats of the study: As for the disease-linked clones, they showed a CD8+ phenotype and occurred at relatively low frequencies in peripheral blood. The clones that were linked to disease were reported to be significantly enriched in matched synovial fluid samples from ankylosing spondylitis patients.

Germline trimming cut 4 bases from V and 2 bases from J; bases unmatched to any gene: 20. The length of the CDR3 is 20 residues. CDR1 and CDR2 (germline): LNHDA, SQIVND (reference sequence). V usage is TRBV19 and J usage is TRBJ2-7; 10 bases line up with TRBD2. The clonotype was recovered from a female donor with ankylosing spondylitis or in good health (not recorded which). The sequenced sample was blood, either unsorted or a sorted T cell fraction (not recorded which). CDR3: CASSTRPLAGVGGRTYEQYF. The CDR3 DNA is TGTGCCAGTAGTACCCGACCTCTAGCGGGAGTCGGAGGAAGGACCTACGAGCAGTACTTC. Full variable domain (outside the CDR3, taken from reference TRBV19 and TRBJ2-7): DGGITQSPKYLFRKEGQNVTLSCEQNLNHDAMYWYRQDPGQGLRLIYYSQIVNDFQKGDIAEGYSVSREKKESFPLTVTSAQKNPTAFYLCASSTRPLAGVGGRTYEQYFGPGTRLTVT.